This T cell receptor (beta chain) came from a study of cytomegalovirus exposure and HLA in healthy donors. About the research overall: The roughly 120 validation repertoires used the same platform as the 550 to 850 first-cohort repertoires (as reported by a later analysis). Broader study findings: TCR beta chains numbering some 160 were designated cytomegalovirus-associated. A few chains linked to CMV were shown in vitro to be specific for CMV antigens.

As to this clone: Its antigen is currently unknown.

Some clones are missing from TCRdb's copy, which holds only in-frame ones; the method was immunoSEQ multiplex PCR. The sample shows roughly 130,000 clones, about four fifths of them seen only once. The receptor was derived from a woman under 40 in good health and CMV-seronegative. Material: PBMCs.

CDR3 nucleotide sequence: TGTGCCAGCAGCTTAGTAGGGACAGCGAACTACAATGAGCAGTTCTTC. Translated, it gives CASSLVGTANYNEQFF. The chain is built from TRBV7-9 and TRBJ2-1; 7 bases align to TRBD1. Germline-derived CDR1 and CDR2 are SEHNR and FQNEAQ (reference sequence). Trimming took 1 base from V and 3 from J; bases not matched to a gene: 6. This CDR3 is built from 16 residues.